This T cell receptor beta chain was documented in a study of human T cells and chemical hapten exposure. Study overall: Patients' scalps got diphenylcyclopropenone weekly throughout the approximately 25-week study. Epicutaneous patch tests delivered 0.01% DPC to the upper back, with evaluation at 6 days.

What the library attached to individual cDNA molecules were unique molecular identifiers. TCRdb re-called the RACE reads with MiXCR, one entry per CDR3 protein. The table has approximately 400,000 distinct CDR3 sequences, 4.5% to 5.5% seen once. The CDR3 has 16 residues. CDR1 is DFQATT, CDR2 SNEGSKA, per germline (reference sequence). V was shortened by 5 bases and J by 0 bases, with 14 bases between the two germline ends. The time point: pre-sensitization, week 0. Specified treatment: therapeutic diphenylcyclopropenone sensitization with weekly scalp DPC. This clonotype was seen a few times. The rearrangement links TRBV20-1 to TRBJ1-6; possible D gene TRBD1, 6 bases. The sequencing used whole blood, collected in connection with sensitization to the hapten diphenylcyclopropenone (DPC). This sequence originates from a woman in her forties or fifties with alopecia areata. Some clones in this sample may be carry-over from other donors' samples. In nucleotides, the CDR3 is TGCAGTGCTCGACGAGGGGGGATCTCCTATAATTCACCCCTCCACTTT. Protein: CSARRGGISYNSPLHF.